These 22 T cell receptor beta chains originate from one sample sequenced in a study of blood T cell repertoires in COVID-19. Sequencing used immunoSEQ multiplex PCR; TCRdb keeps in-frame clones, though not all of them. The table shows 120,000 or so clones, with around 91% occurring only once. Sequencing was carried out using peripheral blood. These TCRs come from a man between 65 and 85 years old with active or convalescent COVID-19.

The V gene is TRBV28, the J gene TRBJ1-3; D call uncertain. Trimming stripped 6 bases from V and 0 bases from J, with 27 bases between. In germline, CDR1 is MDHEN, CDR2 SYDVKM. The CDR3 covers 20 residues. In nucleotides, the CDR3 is TGTGCCAGCAGCTTTGGTGAGCCGTTCGGAATAACAGACTCTGGAAACACCATATATTTT. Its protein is CASSFGEPFGITDSGNTIYF.

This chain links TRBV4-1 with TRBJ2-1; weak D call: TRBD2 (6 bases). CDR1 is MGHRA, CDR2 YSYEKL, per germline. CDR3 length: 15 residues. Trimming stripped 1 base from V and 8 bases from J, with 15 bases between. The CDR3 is CASSQASGRGDEQFF. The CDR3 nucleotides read TGCGCCAGCAGCCAAGCGTCGGGGCGGGGCGATGAGCAGTTCTTC.

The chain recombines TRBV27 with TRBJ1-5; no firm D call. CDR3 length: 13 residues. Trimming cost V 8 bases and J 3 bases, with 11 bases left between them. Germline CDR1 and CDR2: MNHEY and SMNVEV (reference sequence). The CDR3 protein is CASSVAANQPQHF. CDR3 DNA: TGTGCCAGCTCCGTAGCAGCCAATCAGCCCCAGCATTTT.

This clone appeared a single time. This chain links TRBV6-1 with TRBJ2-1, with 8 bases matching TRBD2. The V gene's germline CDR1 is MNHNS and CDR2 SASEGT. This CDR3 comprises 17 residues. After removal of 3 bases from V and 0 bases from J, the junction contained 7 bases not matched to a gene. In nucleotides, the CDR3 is TGTGCCAGCAGTGACCAACTACTAGCGGTCTCCTACAATGAGCAGTTCTTC. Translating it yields CASSDQLLAVSYNEQFF.

CDR3 nucleotides: TGCAGCGTTCAGGCGGGGGCCAATCAGCCCCAGCATTTT. Encoded protein: CSVQAGANQPQHF. The rearrangement links TRBV29-1 to TRBJ1-5; D is perhaps TRBD1 (6 bases). The CDR3 is 13 amino acids. Trimming pared 5 bases from V and 3 bases from J, leaving 11 bases between. The germline V gene has CDR1 SQVTM and CDR2 ANQGSEA.

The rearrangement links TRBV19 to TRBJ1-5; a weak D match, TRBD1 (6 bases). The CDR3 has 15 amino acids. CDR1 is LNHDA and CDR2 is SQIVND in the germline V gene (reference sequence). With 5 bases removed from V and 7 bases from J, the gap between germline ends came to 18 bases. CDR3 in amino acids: CASSSLAGAEQPQHF. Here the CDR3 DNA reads TGTGCCAGTAGTTCCTTGGCAGGGGCGGAACAGCCCCAGCATTTT. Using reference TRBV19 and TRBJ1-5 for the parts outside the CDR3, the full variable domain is DGGITQSPKYLFRKEGQNVTLSCEQNLNHDAMYWYRQDPGQGLRLIYYSQIVNDFQKGDIAEGYSVSREKKESFPLTVTSAQKNPTAFYLCASSSLAGAEQPQHFGDGTRLSIL.

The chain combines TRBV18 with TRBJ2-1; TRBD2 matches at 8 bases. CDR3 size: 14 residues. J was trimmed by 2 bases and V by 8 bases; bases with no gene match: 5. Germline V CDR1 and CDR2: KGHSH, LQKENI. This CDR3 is CASTLAGTYNEQFF. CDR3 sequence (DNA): TGTGCCAGCACGCTAGCGGGTACCTACAATGAGCAGTTCTTC.

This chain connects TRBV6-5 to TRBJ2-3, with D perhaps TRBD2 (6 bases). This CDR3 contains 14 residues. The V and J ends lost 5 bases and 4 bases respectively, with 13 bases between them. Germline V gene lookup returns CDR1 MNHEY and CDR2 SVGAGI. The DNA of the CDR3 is TGTGCCAGCAGTCCGGGGGTAAGCCCAGATACGCAGTATTTT. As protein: CASSPGVSPDTQYF.

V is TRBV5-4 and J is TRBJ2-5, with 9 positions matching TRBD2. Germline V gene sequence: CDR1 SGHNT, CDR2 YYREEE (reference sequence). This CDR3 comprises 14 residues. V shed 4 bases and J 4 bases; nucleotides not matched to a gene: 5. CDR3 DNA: TGTGCCAGCAGCCAAAGTAGCGGGAGAGAGACCCAGTACTTC. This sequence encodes CASSQSSGRETQYF.

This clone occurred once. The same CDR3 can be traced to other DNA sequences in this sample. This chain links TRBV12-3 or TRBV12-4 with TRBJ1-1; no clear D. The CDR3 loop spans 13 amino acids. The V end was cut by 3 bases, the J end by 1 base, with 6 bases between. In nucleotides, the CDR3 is TGTGCCAGCAGTTTGGCAGGGAACACTGAAGCTTTCTTT. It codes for CASSLAGNTEAFF.

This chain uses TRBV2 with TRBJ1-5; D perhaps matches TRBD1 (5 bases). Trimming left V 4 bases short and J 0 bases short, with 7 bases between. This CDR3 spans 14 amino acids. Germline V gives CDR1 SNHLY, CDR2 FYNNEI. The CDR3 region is CASSVRVSNQPQHF. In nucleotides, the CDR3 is TGTGCCAGCAGTGTCAGGGTTAGCAATCAGCCCCAGCATTTT.

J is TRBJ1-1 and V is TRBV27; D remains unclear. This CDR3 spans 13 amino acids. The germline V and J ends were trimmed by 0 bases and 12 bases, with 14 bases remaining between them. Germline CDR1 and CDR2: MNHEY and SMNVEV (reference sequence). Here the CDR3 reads CASSLSWPLLPFF. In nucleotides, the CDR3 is TGTGCCAGCAGTTTATCTTGGCCTCTCCTTCCTTTCTTT.

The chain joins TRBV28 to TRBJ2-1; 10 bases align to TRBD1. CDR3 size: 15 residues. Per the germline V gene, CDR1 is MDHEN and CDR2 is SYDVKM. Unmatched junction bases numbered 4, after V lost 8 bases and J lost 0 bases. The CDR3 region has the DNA TGTGCCAGCCGACAGGGGGCAGGCTCCTACAATGAGCAGTTCTTC. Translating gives CASRQGAGSYNEQFF.

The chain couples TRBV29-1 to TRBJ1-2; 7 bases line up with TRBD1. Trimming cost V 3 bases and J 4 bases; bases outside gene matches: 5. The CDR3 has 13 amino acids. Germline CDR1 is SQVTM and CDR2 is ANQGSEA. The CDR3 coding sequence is TGCAGCGTTGAGGCAGGGGGTATCTATGGCTACACCTTC. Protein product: CSVEAGGIYGYTF.

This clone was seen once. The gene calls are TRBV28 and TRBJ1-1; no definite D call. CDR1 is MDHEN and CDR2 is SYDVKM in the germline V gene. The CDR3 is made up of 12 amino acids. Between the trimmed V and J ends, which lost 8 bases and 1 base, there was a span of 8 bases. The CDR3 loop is CASGDPNTEAFF. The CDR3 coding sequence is TGTGCCAGCGGAGATCCGAACACTGAAGCTTTCTTT.

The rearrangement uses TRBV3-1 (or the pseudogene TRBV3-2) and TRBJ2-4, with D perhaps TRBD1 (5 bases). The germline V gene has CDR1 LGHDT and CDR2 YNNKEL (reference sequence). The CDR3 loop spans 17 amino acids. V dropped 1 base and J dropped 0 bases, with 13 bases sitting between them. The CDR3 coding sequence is TGTGCCAGCAGCCAAGTGGGGCAGGCTATAGCCAAAAACATTCAGTACTTC. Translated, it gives CASSQVGQAIAKNIQYF.

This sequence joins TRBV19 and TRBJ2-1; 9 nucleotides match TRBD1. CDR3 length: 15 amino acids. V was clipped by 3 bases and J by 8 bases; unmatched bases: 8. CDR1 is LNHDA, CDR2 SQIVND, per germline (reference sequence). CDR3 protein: CASSIFGTGLDEQFF. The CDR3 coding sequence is TGTGCCAGTAGTATTTTCGGGACAGGGCTCGATGAGCAGTTCTTC. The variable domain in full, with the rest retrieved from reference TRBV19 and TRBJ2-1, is DGGITQSPKYLFRKEGQNVTLSCEQNLNHDAMYWYRQDPGQGLRLIYYSQIVNDFQKGDIAEGYSVSREKKESFPLTVTSAQKNPTAFYLCASSIFGTGLDEQFFGPGTRLTVL.

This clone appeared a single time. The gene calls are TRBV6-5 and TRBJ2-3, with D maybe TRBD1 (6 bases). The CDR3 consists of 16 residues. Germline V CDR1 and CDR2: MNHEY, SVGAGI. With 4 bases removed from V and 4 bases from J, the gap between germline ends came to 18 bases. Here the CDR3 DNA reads TGTGCCAGCAGTTTCCTCATCGCAGGGGTACCAGATACGCAGTATTTT. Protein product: CASSFLIAGVPDTQYF.

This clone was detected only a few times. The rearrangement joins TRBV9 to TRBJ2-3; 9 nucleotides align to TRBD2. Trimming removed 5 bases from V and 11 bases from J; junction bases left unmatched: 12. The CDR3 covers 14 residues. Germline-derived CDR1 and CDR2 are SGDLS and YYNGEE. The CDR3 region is CASRSSGAPMEQYF. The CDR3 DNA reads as TGTGCCAGCAGGTCTAGCGGGGCCCCTATGGAGCAGTATTTT.

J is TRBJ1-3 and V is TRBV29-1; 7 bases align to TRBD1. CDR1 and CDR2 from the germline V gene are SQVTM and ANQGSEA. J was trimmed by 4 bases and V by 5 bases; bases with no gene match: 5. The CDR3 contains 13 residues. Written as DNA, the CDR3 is TGCAGCGTTACAACAGGGGAAGGAAACACCATATATTTT. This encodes CSVTTGEGNTIYF.

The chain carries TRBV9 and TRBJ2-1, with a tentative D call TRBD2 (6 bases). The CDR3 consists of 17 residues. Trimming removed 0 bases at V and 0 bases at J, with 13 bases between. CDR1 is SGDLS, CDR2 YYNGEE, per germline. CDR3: CASSVEERADSYNEQFF. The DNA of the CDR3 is TGTGCCAGCAGCGTAGAAGAGCGGGCTGACTCCTACAATGAGCAGTTCTTC.

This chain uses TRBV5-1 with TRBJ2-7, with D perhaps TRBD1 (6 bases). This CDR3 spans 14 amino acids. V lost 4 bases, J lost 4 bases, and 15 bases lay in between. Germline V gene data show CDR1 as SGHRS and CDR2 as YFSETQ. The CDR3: CASSPQGPPYEQYF. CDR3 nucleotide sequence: TGCGCCAGCAGCCCACAGGGTCCCCCTTACGAGCAGTACTTC.